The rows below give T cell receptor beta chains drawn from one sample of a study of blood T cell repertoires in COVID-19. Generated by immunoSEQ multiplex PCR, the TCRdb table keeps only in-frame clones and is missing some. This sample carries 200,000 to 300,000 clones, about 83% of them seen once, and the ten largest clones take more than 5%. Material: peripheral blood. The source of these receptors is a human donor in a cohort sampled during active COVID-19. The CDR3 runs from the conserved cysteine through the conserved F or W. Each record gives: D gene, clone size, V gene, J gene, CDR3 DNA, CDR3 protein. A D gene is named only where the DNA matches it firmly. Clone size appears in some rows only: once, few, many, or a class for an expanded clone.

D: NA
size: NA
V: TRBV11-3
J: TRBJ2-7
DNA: TGTGCCAGCAGCTTAGGGCAGGGGTCCAGCTACGAGCAGTACTTC
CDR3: CASSLGQGSSYEQYF

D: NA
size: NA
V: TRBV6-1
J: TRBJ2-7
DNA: TGTGCCAGCAGTGATTCGCGCGGGACAGTTTCCTACGAGCAGTACTTC
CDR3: CASSDSRGTVSYEQYF

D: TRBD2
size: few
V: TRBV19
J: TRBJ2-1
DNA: TGTGCCAGTACCGGGACTAGCGCCCACAATGAGCAGTTCTTC
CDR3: CASTGTSAHNEQFF

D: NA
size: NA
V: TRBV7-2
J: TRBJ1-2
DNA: TGTGCCAGCAGCTTAGACAGGGTCGCTGGCTACACCTTC
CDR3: CASSLDRVAGYTF

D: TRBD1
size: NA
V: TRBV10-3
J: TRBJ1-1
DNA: TGTGCCATCAGGACCGGGACAGTAATGAACACTGAAGCTTTCTTT
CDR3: CAIRTGTVMNTEAFF

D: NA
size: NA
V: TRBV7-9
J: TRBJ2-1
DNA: TGTGCCAGCAGCTCCAGGACGGGATCCTACAATGAGCAGTTCTTC
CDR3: CASSSRTGSYNEQFF

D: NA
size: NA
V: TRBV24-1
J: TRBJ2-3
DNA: TGTGCCACCAGTGATAACAGGGATGATACGCAGTATTTT
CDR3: CATSDNRDDTQYF

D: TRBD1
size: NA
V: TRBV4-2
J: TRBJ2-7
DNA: TGTGCCAGCAGCGTCGGACAGGGGAACTACGAGCAGTACTTC
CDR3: CASSVGQGNYEQYF

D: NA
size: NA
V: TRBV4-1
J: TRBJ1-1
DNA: TGCGCCAGCAGCCAAGGGGGAAGGGGCAGGAACACTGAAGCTTTCTTT
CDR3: CASSQGGRGRNTEAFF

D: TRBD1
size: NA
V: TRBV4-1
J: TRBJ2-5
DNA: TGCGCCAGCAGCCGGGGACAGGGAGAAGAGACCCAGTACTTC
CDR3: CASSRGQGEETQYF

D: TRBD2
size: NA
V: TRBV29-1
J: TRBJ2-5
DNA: TGCAGCGTTGAGTGGCAGGGAGGGGAGACCCAGTACTTC
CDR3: CSVEWQGGETQYF

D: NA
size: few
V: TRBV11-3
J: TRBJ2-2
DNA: TGTGCCAGCAGCCCTCTTGCGGGTAACACCGGGGAGCTGTTTTTT
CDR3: CASSPLAGNTGELFF

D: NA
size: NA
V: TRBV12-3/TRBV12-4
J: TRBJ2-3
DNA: TGTGCCAGCAGTTCTCGAGATACGCAGTATTTT
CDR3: CASSSRDTQYF

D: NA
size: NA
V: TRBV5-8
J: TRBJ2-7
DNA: TGTGCCAGCAGCTCTATCGTTTATCGAGTCCCCTACGAGCAGTACTTC
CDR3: CASSSIVYRVPYEQYF

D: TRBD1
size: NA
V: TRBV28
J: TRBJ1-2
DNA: TGTGCCAGCAGTTCCGGGACAGGGGGCTATGGCTACACCTTC
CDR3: CASSSGTGGYGYTF

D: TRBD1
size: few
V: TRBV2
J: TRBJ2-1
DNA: TGTGCCATTGATCGGGGACAGGGTTACAATGAGCAGTTCTTC
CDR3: CAIDRGQGYNEQFF

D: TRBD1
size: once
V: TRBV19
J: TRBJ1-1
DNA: TGTGCCAGTAGTATTCTGGGTTCCCCTACAGGGGAGAGTGAAGCTTTCTTT
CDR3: CASSILGSPTGESEAFF

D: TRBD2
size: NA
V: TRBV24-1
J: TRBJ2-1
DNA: TGTGCCACCAGTGAGTCCGGGGGGGCAGTCTACAATGAGCAGTTCTTC
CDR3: CATSESGGAVYNEQFF

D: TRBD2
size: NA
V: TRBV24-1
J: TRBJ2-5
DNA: TGTGCCACCAGTGATAGACTAGCGGGAGGGTGGGAGACCCAGTACTTC
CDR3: CATSDRLAGGWETQYF

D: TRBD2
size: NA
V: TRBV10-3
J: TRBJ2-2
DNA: TGTGCCATCGAAAGTAGCGGGGGGGAAAACACCGGGGAGCTGTTTTTT
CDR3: CAIESSGGENTGELFF

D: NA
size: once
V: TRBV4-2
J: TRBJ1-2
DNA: TGTGCCAGCAGCCAAGATATCGGGGTACTTAACTATGGCTACACCTTC
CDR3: CASSQDIGVLNYGYTF

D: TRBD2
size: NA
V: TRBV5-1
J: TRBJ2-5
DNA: TGCGCCAGCAGGAATCTAGCGGGAGGTCAAGAGACCCAGTACTTC
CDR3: CASRNLAGGQETQYF

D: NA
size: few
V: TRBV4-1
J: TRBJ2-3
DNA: TGCGCCAGCAGTATAGTGGGAGCTCCAGATACGCAGTATTTT
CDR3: CASSIVGAPDTQYF

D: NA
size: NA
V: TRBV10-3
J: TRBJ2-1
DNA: TGTGCCATCAGTGAAAATTATCAGCAGTTCTTC
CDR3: CAISENYQQFF

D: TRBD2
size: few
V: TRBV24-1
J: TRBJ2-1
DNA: TGTGCCACCAGTGACCGCGGACTAGCGAGCCGAAGACATGAGCAGTTCTTC
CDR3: CATSDRGLASRRHEQFF

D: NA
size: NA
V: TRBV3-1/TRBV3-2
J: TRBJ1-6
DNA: TGTGCCAGCAGCCAAGATCTTCTCGGCTCCTATAATTCACCCCTCCACTTT
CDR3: CASSQDLLGSYNSPLHF

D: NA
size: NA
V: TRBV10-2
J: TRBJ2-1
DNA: TGCGCCAGCATGCAGGGGAGCCCCTACAATGAGCAGTTCTTC
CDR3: CASMQGSPYNEQFF

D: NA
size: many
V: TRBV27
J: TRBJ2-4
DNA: TGTGCCAGCAGTTTACGATTTGGGGCGGCCAAAAACATTCAGTACTTC
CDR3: CASSLRFGAAKNIQYF

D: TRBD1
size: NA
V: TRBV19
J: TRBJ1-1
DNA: TGTGCCACTGCGGGACAGGGGAGCACTGAAGCTTTCTTT
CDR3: CATAGQGSTEAFF

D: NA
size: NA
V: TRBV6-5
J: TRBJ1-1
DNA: TGTGCCAGCAGTCCTCGTCACACTGAAGCTTTCTTT
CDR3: CASSPRHTEAFF

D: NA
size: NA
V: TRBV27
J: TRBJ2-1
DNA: TGTGCCAGCAGTTTATCGGGGGCGGTACGGTCCTACAATGAGCAGTTCTTC
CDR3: CASSLSGAVRSYNEQFF

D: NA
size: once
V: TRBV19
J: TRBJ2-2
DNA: TGTGCCACCCAGGAGGCAGGGAACACCGGGGAGCTGTTTTTT
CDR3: CATQEAGNTGELFF

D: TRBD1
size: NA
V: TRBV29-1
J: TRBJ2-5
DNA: TGCAGCACGGGACAGGTACTTGGGGAGACCCAGTACTTC
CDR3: CSTGQVLGETQYF

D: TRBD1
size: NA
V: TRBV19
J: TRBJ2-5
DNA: TGTGCCACCAAGTCACGGGACAGGGTTCGGGAGACCCAGTACTTC
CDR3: CATKSRDRVRETQYF

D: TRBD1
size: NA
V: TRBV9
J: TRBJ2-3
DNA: TGTGCCAGCAGCACCCGGACAGGGGACACAGATACGCAGTATTTT
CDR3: CASSTRTGDTDTQYF

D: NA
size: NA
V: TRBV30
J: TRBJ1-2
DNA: TGTGCCTGGAGTCCTAGAACCGACAGCTATGGCTACACCTTC
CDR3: CAWSPRTDSYGYTF

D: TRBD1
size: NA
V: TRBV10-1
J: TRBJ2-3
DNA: TGCGCCAGCAGTCCGGGACAGCTTTCCACAGATACGCAGTATTTT
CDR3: CASSPGQLSTDTQYF

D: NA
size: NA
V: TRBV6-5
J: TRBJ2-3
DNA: TGTGCCAGCAGACCGGACAGCTATAGCACAGATACGCAGTATTTT
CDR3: CASRPDSYSTDTQYF

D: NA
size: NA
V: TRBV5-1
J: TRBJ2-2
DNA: TGCGCCAGCAGCTTGAGGGGCAGGGCCGGGGAGCTGTTTTTT
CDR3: CASSLRGRAGELFF

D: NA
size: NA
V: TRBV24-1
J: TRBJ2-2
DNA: TGTGCCACCAGATCCAGCGGGTTGTCGTCTAGCGCGAACACCGGGGAGCTGTTTTTT
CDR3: CATRSSGLSSSANTGELFF

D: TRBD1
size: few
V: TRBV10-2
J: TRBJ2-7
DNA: TGCGCCAGCACGACAGGGGGCGGGTACGAGCAGTACTTC
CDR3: CASTTGGGYEQYF

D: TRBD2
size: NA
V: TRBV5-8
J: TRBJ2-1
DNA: TGTGCCAGCAGCGCCCCCCTAGCGGGATACCCCCCTCGGGAGCAGTTCTTC
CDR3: CASSAPLAGYPPREQFF

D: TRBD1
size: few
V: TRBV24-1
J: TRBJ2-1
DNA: TGTGCCACCAGTGACTTGGGACAGGGGGCCTACAATGAGCAGTTCTTC
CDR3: CATSDLGQGAYNEQFF

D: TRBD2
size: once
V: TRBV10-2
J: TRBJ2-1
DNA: TGCGCCACCACTAGCAGAGCGGGGGGTGACAATGAGCAGTTCTTC
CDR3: CATTSRAGGDNEQFF

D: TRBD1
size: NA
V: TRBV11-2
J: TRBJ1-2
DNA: TGTGCCAGCAGCTTAGAACAGGGGGGGACAGGGGATGGCTACACCTTC
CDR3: CASSLEQGGTGDGYTF

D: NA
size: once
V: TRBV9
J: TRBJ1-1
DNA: TGTGCCAGCAGCGAATATCGGGGGGCGTCTGAAGCTTTCTTT
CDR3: CASSEYRGASEAFF

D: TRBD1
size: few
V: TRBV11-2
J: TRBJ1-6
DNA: TGTGCCAGCAGTACCGGGACAGGGGAATCACCCCTCCACTTT
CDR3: CASSTGTGESPLHF

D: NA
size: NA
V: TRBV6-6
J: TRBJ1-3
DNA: TGTGCCAGCAGTCCCCGGGGGGCCAGCGATTTATCTGGAAACACCATATATTTT
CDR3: CASSPRGASDLSGNTIYF

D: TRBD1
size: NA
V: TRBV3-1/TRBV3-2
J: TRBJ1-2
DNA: TGTGCCAGCCTACCTACAGGGGGCTCTAGTGGCTACACCTTC
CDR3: CASLPTGGSSGYTF

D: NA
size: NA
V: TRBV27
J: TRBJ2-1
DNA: TGTGCCAGCAGCCTGGGACTCCGTATAGATGAGCAGTTCTTC
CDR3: CASSLGLRIDEQFF

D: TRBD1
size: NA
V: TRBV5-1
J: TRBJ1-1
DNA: TGCGCCAGCAGCCCGCTGACAGGGGACAACTCTGAAGCTTTCTTT
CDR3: CASSPLTGDNSEAFF

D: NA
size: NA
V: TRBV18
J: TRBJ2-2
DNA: TGTGCCAGCTCACCAGTAGACATCGCGAACACCGGGGAGCTGTTTTTT
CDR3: CASSPVDIANTGELFF

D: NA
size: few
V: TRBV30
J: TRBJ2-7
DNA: TGTGCCTGGGCCCGGAGCGGCCACGAGCAGTACTTC
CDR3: CAWARSGHEQYF

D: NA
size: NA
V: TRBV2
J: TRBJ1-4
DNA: TGTGCCAGCAATGTCAGGGTGGACGAAAAACTGTTTTTT
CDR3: CASNVRVDEKLFF

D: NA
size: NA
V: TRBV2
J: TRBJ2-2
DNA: TGTGCCAGCACTAACCAGGGGATGAACACCGGGGAGCTGTTTTTT
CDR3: CASTNQGMNTGELFF